These 19 T cell receptor beta chains originate from one sample sequenced in a study of blood T cell repertoires in COVID-19. Profiled with immunoSEQ multiplex PCR; TCRdb holds only in-frame clones, not every one. Of about 100,000 clones listed, approximately 82% are singletons. Specimen: peripheral blood. The receptors shown here come from a woman in her 70s with acute or convalescent COVID-19.

In DNA form, the CDR3 reads TGTGCCAGCAGTGAAACCACAGGGGGCAACTATGGCTACACCTTC. It specifies CASSETTGGNYGYTF. The V call is TRBV6-1, the J call TRBJ1-2; 9 bases agree with TRBD1. This CDR3 comprises 15 residues. V was clipped by 2 bases and J by 2 bases; unmatched bases: 3. Germline-derived CDR1 and CDR2 are MNHNS and SASEGT.

Comment on this clone: A junction boundary mismatches the germline segment, possibly from a read error. The J gene is TRBJ1-4, the V gene TRBV28; D is perhaps TRBD1 (6 bases). This CDR3 region has 15 residues. The V gene's germline CDR1 is MDHEN and CDR2 SYDVKM. The CDR3 reads CASSPTGTTNEKLFF. The DNA for the CDR3 is TGTGCCAGCAGTCCAACCGGGACAACCAATGAAAAACTGTTTTTT.

V gene TRBV4-1 combines with J gene TRBJ2-7, with a tentative D call TRBD2 (5 bases). The germline V gene has CDR1 MGHRA and CDR2 YSYEKL. The CDR3 contains 18 residues. The ends were cut back, 0 bases at V and 1 base at J, with 19 bases in the middle. The CDR3: CASSQDVEVAVVSYEQYV. The CDR3 DNA reads TGCGCCAGCAGCCAAGATGTGGAGGTCGCGGTCGTTTCCTACGAGCAGTACGTC.

The chain recombines TRBV6-4 with TRBJ1-6; 9 nucleotides line up with TRBD1. The CDR3 extends over 15 amino acids. Trimming removed 5 bases from V and 5 bases from J; junction bases left unmatched: 4. The V gene's germline CDR1 is MRHNA and CDR2 SNTAGT. The CDR3 reads CASSPRTGDNSPLHF. The CDR3 DNA reads TGTGCCAGCAGTCCAAGGACAGGGGATAATTCACCCCTCCACTTT.

The chain recombines TRBV18 with TRBJ1-4; possible D gene TRBD1, 6 bases. Per the germline V gene, CDR1 is KGHSH and CDR2 is LQKENI. V lost 3 bases to trimming and J lost 6 bases, with 11 bases between them. The CDR3 has 14 amino acids. The CDR3 is CASSPYRDDEKLFF. CDR3 nucleotide sequence: TGTGCCAGCTCACCGTACAGGGATGATGAAAAACTGTTTTTT.

This clone turned up a few times. The chain has TRBV28 and TRBJ1-4, with a weak D call TRBD1 (6 bases). The CDR3 covers 16 residues. V was clipped by 7 bases and J by 5 bases, with 20 bases between them. CDR1 and CDR2 (germline): MDHEN, SYDVKM. The CDR3 protein is CASTSTVGGENEKLFF. CDR3 sequence (DNA): TGTGCCAGCACATCCACCGTAGGGGGAGAGAATGAAAAACTGTTTTTT.

The chain recombines TRBV11-3 with TRBJ1-1, with D uncertain. There are 14 residues in the CDR3. Germline CDR1 is SGHNT and CDR2 is YENEEA. V was trimmed by 5 bases and J by 3 bases, leaving 13 bases between them. The CDR3 DNA reads TGTGCCAGCAGCCCCCTGGCGGTCTACACTGAAGCTTTCTTT. As protein: CASSPLAVYTEAFF. Supplemented by reference TRBV11-3 and TRBJ1-1, the full variable domain reads EAGVVQSPRYKIIEKKQPVAFWCNPISGHNTLYWYLQNLGQGPELLIRYENEEAVDDSQLPKDRFSAERLKGVDSTLKIQPAELGDSAVYLCASSPLAVYTEAFFGQGTRLTVV.

DNA of the CDR3: TGTGCCAGCAGCTCGGCGGGAGGGACCTACAATGAGCAGTTCTTC. Amino acids: CASSSAGGTYNEQFF. This chain uses TRBV13 with TRBJ2-1; TRBD2 matches 9 bases. Germline V gene data show CDR1 as PRHDT and CDR2 as FYEKMQ (reference sequence). This CDR3 is 15 amino acids long. The ends lost 4 bases at V and 2 bases at J; junction bases unmatched: 3.

The chain combines TRBV5-4 with TRBJ2-1; 7 bases are a match to TRBD2. The V gene's germline CDR1 is SGHNT and CDR2 YYREEE (reference sequence). After removal of 4 bases from V and 7 bases from J, the junction contained 11 bases not matched to a gene. This CDR3 is 15 amino acids long. CDR3 sequence reads: CASSPGGGSGNEQFF. The CDR3 nucleotides read TGTGCCAGCAGCCCCGGGGGAGGGTCCGGGAATGAGCAGTTCTTC.

The chain combines TRBV19 with TRBJ1-5, with 9 bases that match TRBD1. J gave up 4 bases and V 7 bases, and 5 bases lay outside the gene matches. The germline V gene has CDR1 LNHDA and CDR2 SQIVND (reference sequence). This CDR3 contains 14 residues. CDR3 protein: CASNRDRVNQPQHF. DNA of the CDR3: TGTGCCAGTAACCGGGACAGGGTAAATCAGCCCCAGCATTTT.

This chain links TRBV7-9 with TRBJ2-4, with D hard to call. Per germline, CDR1 SEHNR and CDR2 FQNEAQ (reference sequence). The CDR3 loop spans 12 amino acids. The V end lost 4 bases, the J end lost 6 bases, and 7 bases lay between the germline ends. The chain's CDR3 is CASSSVVNIQYF. DNA for the CDR3: TGTGCCAGCAGCTCCGTCGTAAACATTCAGTACTTC.

V gene TRBV23-1 combines with J gene TRBJ2-2; 15 nucleotides agree with TRBD2. TRBV23-1 is sorted into the ORF group, with uncertain function. J gave up 1 base and V 2 bases, and 5 bases lay outside the gene matches. The CDR3 length is 19 residues. The CDR3 nucleotides are TGCGCCAGCAGTCAAACCCGGACTAGCGGGGGGGTGAACACCGGGGAGCTGTTTTTT. It encodes CASSQTRTSGGVNTGELFF.

The chain links TRBV7-9 to TRBJ2-5; 9 nucleotides line up with TRBD2. V lost 5 bases to trimming and J lost 4 bases; unmatched junction nucleotides: 8. The CDR3 loop spans 15 amino acids. From germline, CDR1 is SEHNR and CDR2 FQNEAQ (reference sequence). CDR3 nucleotide sequence: TGTGCCAGCAGCCTCTTGCGGGGGGGAGGAGAGACCCAGTACTTC. Its translation: CASSLLRGGGETQYF.

The chain couples TRBV6-5 to TRBJ2-3; D call uncertain. Germline-derived CDR1 and CDR2 are MNHEY and SVGAGI. Trimming pared 5 bases from V and 6 bases from J, leaving 9 bases between. This CDR3 spans 12 amino acids. CDR3 coding DNA: TGTGCCAGCAGTCCTAATGGTGATACGCAGTATTTT. Translated: CASSPNGDTQYF.

The chain joins TRBV4-1 to TRBJ2-2; D is possibly TRBD2 (5 bases). V lost 1 base and J 8 bases, leaving 14 bases between the germline ends. This CDR3 contains 15 residues. Germline values: CDR1 MGHRA, CDR2 YSYEKL. DNA for the CDR3: TGCGCCAGCAGCCAAGGCCCGGGATACCAAGGGGAGCTGTTTTTT. Encoded protein: CASSQGPGYQGELFF.

This sequence joins TRBV5-4 and TRBJ1-1, with D possibly TRBD1 on 6 matching bases. The CDR3 is 15 residues long. Germline assignment: CDR1 SGHNT and CDR2 YYREEE (reference sequence). V was clipped by 3 bases and J by 1 base, with 13 bases between them. The CDR3 protein is CASSWRNRANTEAFF. The CDR3 coding sequence is TGTGCCAGCAGCTGGCGCAACAGGGCGAACACTGAAGCTTTCTTT. The whole variable domain, filled in from reference TRBV5-4 and TRBJ1-1, reads ETGVTQSPTHLIKTRGQQVTLRCSSQSGHNTVSWYQQALGQGPQFIFQYYREEENGRGNFPPRFSGLQFPNYSSELNVNALELDDSALYLCASSWRNRANTEAFFGQGTRLTVV.

The chain uses TRBV18 and TRBJ2-7; 8 bases agree with TRBD1. The CDR3 contains 16 residues. Germline V lookup: CDR1 KGHSH, CDR2 LQKENI. The trim removed 1 base at V and 4 bases at J, leaving 9 bases unmatched. The CDR3 nucleotides are TGTGCCAGCTCACCACAACGACAGGGGTCTGGGTACGAGCAGTACTTC. Protein product: CASSPQRQGSGYEQYF. The full variable domain, with the rest looked up from reference TRBV18 and TRBJ2-7, is NAGVMQNPRHLVRRRGQEARLRCSPMKGHSHVYWYRQLPEEGLKFMVYLQKENIIDESGMPKERFSAEFPKEGPSILRIQQVVRGDSAAYFCASSPQRQGSGYEQYFGPGTRLTVT.

This clone appeared a few times. The rearrangement joins TRBV7-6 to TRBJ1-5; 7 nucleotides line up with TRBD1. This CDR3 is built from 14 residues. Germline V CDR1 and CDR2: SGHVS, FNYEAQ. V lost 4 bases, J lost 4 bases, and 4 bases stayed unmatched. The CDR3 spells CASSSGTANQPQHF. DNA for the CDR3: TGTGCCAGCAGCTCCGGGACAGCTAATCAGCCCCAGCATTTT.

Here the CDR3 reads CASSSGQSSYNSPLHF. Written as DNA, the CDR3 is TGTGCCAGTAGTTCCGGACAGAGCTCCTATAATTCACCCCTCCACTTT. This chain links TRBV19 with TRBJ1-6, with D tentatively TRBD1 (6 bases). Germline values: CDR1 LNHDA, CDR2 SQIVND (reference sequence). V was cut by 5 bases and J by 0 bases, with 11 bases left in between. This CDR3 comprises 16 residues.